This section outlines one TCR beta chain sequence together with its context. The target antigen is unknown. This sample is drawn from a study of T-cell reconstitution after alpha-beta-depleted transplantation in children. TCRbeta library preparation incorporated unique molecular identifiers. TCRdb independently ran MiXCR on the PCR reads; one entry per CDR3 protein. The sample records some 300,000 distinct CDR3 sequences, 6% to 10% being singletons. Looked up from germline, CDR1 is DFQATT and CDR2 is SNEGSKA (reference sequence). Trimming removed 4 bases from V and 4 bases from J, with 22 bases in between. CDR3 length equals 17 residues. Whole-study results and caveats: T cells produced anew were the main source of T-cell counts and diversity one year after transplant. Surviving recipient T cells and intrathymic progenitors accounted for some patients' high TCRbeta diversity at day 60.

The chain joins TRBV20-1 to TRBJ2-2; possibly TRBD1 for D (6 bases). This TCR came from a female patient aged 2-10 years who had a stem cell transplant for Fanconi anemia, so the T cells may come from the graft donor. The sequencing here drew on peripheral blood, taken 360 days after TCRalphabeta/CD19-depleted stem cell transplant. The CDR3 spells CSANPAPQGLSTGELFF. The DNA of the CDR3 is TGCAGTGCTAACCCGGCGCCGCAGGGGTTGTCCACCGGGGAGCTGTTTTTT.